The entry that follows covers one T cell receptor (beta chain) sequence. Its antigen is unknown. No qualities accompany the bases; no much larger clone lies one base away. This sample stems from a study of cytomegalovirus exposure and HLA in healthy donors (dated 2017 in TCRdb). About the investigation overall: An earlier analysis of several hundred of the donors reported 250 to 300 Gb of sequence data and around 110 million unique TCR beta sequences from 190 million or so T cells. An early release covering 550 to 700 HLA-typed donors comprised approximately 290 gigabases of sequencing data and around 80 million unique TCR sequences. Of the 350 to 450 genotyped donors, 81% were placed in the genetic ancestry cluster associated with self-reported Caucasian donors. The study aimed to test whether cataloging public T cell receptors could reveal signatures of past pathogen exposure. The T cell repertoires of around 730 subjects were profiled by immunosequencing and related to cytomegalovirus serostatus. Besides the first cohort of 666 subjects, a separate validation cohort made up of roughly 130 different subjects was used. To predict cytomegalovirus infection status, the study brought together high-throughput TCR immunosequencing, statistical association of individual TCRs with disease status, and machine learning. A later analysis re-examined previously published TCR beta repertoires from roughly 720 donors and added high-resolution HLA genotyping to investigate patterns of TCR occurrence. Rather than drawing on any new phenotypic data, the later analysis identified candidate immune exposures from TCR beta sequences and the way those sequences occurred across donors. An earlier analysis of 450 to 750 of the donors used high-throughput TCR beta sequencing to judge whether each TCR beta V gene segment behaved as functional or pseudogenic. Alongside the repertoire data, information on donor age, sex, ethnicity and CMV serostatus was compiled. In a later genetic analysis, genome-wide SNP genotypes for about three fifths of the roughly 670 donors were used, and that subset was treated as a discovery cohort. Every discovery cohort repertoire had been produced on one sequencing platform. HLA typing covered class I and class II loci at four-digit resolution. Typing coverage varied by locus: about 620-640 donors for A, B, C, DRB1 and DQB1; some 520 for DQA1; approximately 570 for DPA1; 450 to 480 for DPB1. About five DR-DQ haplotypes were treated as single units for association and clustering because of strong linkage in the cohort. Among around 400 genotyped donors of the cohort, an average of around 250,000 unique TCR beta nucleotide sequences was sequenced per donor, of which roughly 18% were non-productive. Points the paper makes about the study in general: Assigning TCR associations to individual alleles was difficult when HLA alleles, especially DR and DQ, strongly co-occurred. A total of 150 to 200 TCR beta chains were listed by the study as associated with cytomegalovirus. In an earlier analysis of some 550 of the donors, most TCR beta V segments were observed in productive rearrangements about 90% or about 30% of the time, broadly matching IMGT annotations. A cluster of highly shared sequence variants was judged likely to represent a technical artifact of the sequencing pipeline. A later analysis found that HLA-associated TCR beta chains were more clonally expanded and had lower generation probabilities than equally common non-associated chains. Because counts were too low, some 17 rarely observed V segments, including chromosome 9 orphons, were excluded from the earlier analysis of some 540 of the donors. Roughly uniform sequencing depth across donors was assumed in presence/absence analyses, although this assumption may not hold. According to a later analysis, TCR association rates differed among HLA loci, with DRB1 alleles showing the most associated TCRs and HLA-C alleles showing the fewest. Only TCR beta chains were sequenced in this cohort, and the absence of alpha or paired-chain data limited detectable features. A further reported finding was that TCR beta sequences accurately predicted the HLA-A and HLA-B alleles for most subjects in the first cohort. In a later genetic analysis, fewer N-insertions in productive TCRs were reported among donors in an Asian-associated ancestry cluster than the roughly 670-donor mean. The classifier was reported to diagnose cytomegalovirus status with high specificity and sensitivity in both the original and validation cohorts. Because HLA typing was unavailable for some donors at each locus, only the typed subset was used in association tests. At a false discovery rate of 0.05, a later analysis linked under 20,000 TCR beta sequences to specific HLA alleles. Linkage disequilibrium might explain the correlated functional status among segregating V segments, but an unknown experimental factor could not be ruled out. In vitro tests confirmed that a few of the cytomegalovirus-associated TCR beta chains recognize cytomegalovirus antigens. Several of the top co-occurrence clusters appeared to be linked to parvovirus B19, influenza, CMV and Epstein-Barr virus, according to a later analysis. In a later genetic analysis, a missense DCLRE1C variant was associated with V-gene and J-gene trimming of TCR beta chains, and the association was replicated in an independent cohort. Because the 87-base-pair reads could not distinguish some IMGT-functional V segments, including TRBV6-2 and TRBV6-3, those segments were excluded. A later analysis found that most CMV-associated TCR beta chains appeared HLA-restricted, with HLA associations seemingly driven largely by CMV exposure. Across donors, most TCR sequences were observed very rarely, whereas some public TCRs were present in many individuals. It was suggested by the authors that the approach could potentially be generalized to other disease states and immunological phenotypes. For the cohort, immune exposure information was limited to CMV serostatus.

The germline V gene yields SGHTA for CDR1 and FQGNSA for CDR2. Taken from cysteine to phenylalanine, the CDR3 has 15 residues. Of all the DNA, just the CDR3 is kept, 45 bases in frame from base 1. V and J lose 3 bases and 7 bases, and a span of 13 bases separates them. The cohort consisted of hundreds of healthy bone marrow donors. All cohort members were sampled while nominally healthy, although unrecorded immune exposures were likely present. The donor tested CMV seropositive and was one of the 289 seropositive cohort members. Each donor provided a peripheral blood sample, and peripheral blood mononuclear cells were used for TCR beta sequencing. The Qiagen DNeasy Blood Extraction Kit was used to extract genomic DNA from the blood cell samples. The library was generated by the immunoSEQ multiplex PCR assay. For the multiplex PCR, a mixture combining 60 forward primers for TCR Vbeta segments and 13 reverse primers for TCR Jbeta segments was used. The CDR3 region of rearranged TCR beta genes was amplified from genomic DNA by a multiplex PCR assay. Amplified TCR beta libraries were sequenced as 87-base-pair reads on the Illumina HiSeq System. Regarding the original processing steps: A later analysis counted some 80 million unique TCR beta chains across the 666 repertoires, and around 12 million of these chains were shared by at least two donors. A nearest-neighbor algorithm error-corrected the raw reads and collapsed the reads into unique sequences, merging closely related sequences to remove PCR and sequencing errors. CDR3 sequences were aligned to IMGT reference sequences to assign V, D and J gene segments. For a sequence to be retained, a match of at least six nucleotides to both a V gene segment and a J gene segment was required. Rearrangements were classified as productive when the CDR3 lacked stop codons and remained in frame with V and J, and all other rearrangements were classified as non-productive. Following IMGT convention, CDR3 was defined as the stretch from the second conserved V-encoded cysteine to the conserved J-encoded phenylalanine. Sequences without an unambiguous match to a single V gene segment were excluded from the earlier analysis of 500 to 700 of the donors. An earlier analysis of 587 of the donors called V segments functional above 56.7% productive rearrangements and segregating when the between-donor standard deviation exceeded 5%. A statistical classification framework was developed to diagnose cytomegalovirus status using the catalog of TCR beta chain sequences. A later analysis assigned V and J genes by comparing TCR nucleotide sequences with IMGT/GENE-DB human TR gene sequences. The TCRdist pipeline was used in a later analysis to assign CDR3 sequences and most-parsimonious VDJ recombination scenarios. In a later analysis, every TCR beta chain was defined by the combination of its CDR3 amino acid sequence and its V-gene family, and reads without a unique V-gene family were dropped. A later analysis removed 450 to 600 highly shared, low-generation-probability nucleotide sequences to deal with suspected cross-contamination and a sequencing artifact. A later analysis calculated a clonal expansion index for each public chain from normalized within-repertoire ranks of inferred template counts. Generation probabilities in a later analysis came from a VDJ recombination model fitted to out-of-frame rearrangements, and those results were checked against IGoR. In a later analysis, hypergeometric tests were used to score TCR-TCR, TCR-HLA and TCR-CMV co-occurrence, with a repertoire-size bias correction applied to TCR pairs. To estimate false discovery rates, a later analysis permuted the HLA or CMV assignments 20 times. In a later analysis, co-occurring TCRs were grouped with DBSCAN, and TCRdist sequence similarity was added when clustering was performed within HLA-allele-positive subsets. Repertoires with fewer than 30,000 or more than 120,000 public chains were left out of co-occurrence clustering, as were about five repertoires with anomalous nucleotide sharing. What TCRdb holds here is the immuneACCESS table cut down to in-frame rearrangements. Part of the clones is not present; checked against another copy, under half of the missing clones reflect an unresolved V gene, and the others are unexplained. The DNA gave D and trimming, while V, J and clone size come from that table. The sample table holds around 190,000 clones, of which more than 75% were seen once. Roughly an eighth of the sample comes from the top ten.

The sequence derives from a woman in her 30s in good health and CMV-seropositive. The rearrangement joined TRBV7-2 to TRBJ1-6; TRBD1 is possibly the D segment (6 matching bases). Specimen: PBMCs. The nucleotide sequence is given as TGTGCCAGCAGCTTTGAACCAGGGGAGAATTCACCCCTCCACTTT. It codes for CASSFEPGENSPLHF. This CDR3, with the reference TRBV7-2 and TRBJ1-6 proteins standing in past its ends, gives the full variable domain GAGVSQSPSNKVTEKGKDVELRCDPISGHTALYWYRQSLGQGLEFLIYFQGNSAPDKSGLPSDRFSAERTGGSVSTLTIQRTQQEDSAVYLCASSFEPGENSPLHFGNGTRLTVT.